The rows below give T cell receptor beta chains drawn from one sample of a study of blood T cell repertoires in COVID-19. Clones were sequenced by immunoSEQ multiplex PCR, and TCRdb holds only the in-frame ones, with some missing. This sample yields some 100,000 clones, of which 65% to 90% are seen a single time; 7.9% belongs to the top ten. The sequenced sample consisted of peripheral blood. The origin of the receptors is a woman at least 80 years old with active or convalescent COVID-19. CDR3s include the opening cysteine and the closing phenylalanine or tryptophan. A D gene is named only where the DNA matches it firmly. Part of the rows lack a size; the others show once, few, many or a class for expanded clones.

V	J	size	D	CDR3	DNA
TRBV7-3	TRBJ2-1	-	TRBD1	CASSFLGQGAHNEQFF	TGTGCCAGCAGCTTCTTAGGACAGGGGGCGCATAATGAGCAGTTCTTC
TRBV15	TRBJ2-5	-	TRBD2	CATSHTGEGLAGGNF	TGTGCCACCAGTCACACCGGTGAGGGACTAGCGGGAGGGAACTTC
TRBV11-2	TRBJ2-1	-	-	CASSRGEKRAYNEQFF	TGTGCCAGCAGCCGAGGGGAGAAGCGGGCGTACAATGAGCAGTTCTTC
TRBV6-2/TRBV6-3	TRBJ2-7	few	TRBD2	CASSYRSGRYYEQYF	TGTGCCAGCAGTTACCGTAGCGGGAGGTATTACGAGCAGTACTTC
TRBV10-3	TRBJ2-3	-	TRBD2	CAISTTSGIAPKGYF	TGTGCCATCAGTACTACTAGCGGAATAGCACCCAAGGGGTATTTT
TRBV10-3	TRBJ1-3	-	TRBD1	CAISANRQGTSGNTIYF	TGTGCCATCAGTGCCAACCGACAGGGGACCTCTGGAAACACCATATATTTT
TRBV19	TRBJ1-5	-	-	CASSLWQDQPQHF	TGTGCCAGTAGCCTTTGGCAGGATCAGCCCCAGCATTTT
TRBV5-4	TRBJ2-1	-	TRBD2	CASSLGLAGGTSYNEQFF	TGTGCCAGCAGCTTGGGGCTAGCGGGAGGAACCTCCTACAATGAGCAGTTCTTC
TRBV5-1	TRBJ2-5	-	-	CASSREQQETQYF	TGCGCCAGCAGCCGCGAGCAACAAGAGACCCAGTACTTC
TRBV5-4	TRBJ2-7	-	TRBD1	CASSSGQQYEQYF	TGTGCCAGCAGCTCGGGACAGCAGTACGAGCAGTACTTC
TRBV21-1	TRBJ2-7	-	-	CASSSPESCGEQYF	TGTGCCAGCAGCAGTCCGGAGAGTTGTGGCGAGCAGTACTTC
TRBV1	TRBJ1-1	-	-	CTSSQNQGLGNTEAFF	TGCACCAGCAGCCAGAACCAGGGGCTGGGGAACACTGAAGCTTTCTTT
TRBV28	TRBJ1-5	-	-	CASSPLSRISRQPQHF	TGTGCCAGCAGTCCCCTTTCCAGGATAAGTCGACAGCCCCAGCATTTT
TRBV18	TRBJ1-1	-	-	CASSPAAGPNTEAFF	TGTGCCAGCTCACCAGCGGCGGGGCCGAACACTGAAGCTTTCTTT
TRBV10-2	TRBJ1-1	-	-	CASWVAGNTEAFF	TGCGCCAGCTGGGTAGCGGGGAACACTGAAGCTTTCTTT
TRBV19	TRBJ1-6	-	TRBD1	CASMEGRGPRNSPLHF	TGTGCCAGTATGGAGGGCAGGGGGCCGCGTAATTCACCCCTCCACTTT
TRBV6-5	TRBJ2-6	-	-	CASSSGNGANVLTF	TGTGCCAGCAGTTCCGGTAACGGGGCCAACGTCCTGACTTTC
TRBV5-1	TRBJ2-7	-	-	CASSGKTGQGHEQYF	TGCGCCAGCAGCGGCAAGACCGGGCAGGGCCACGAGCAGTACTTC
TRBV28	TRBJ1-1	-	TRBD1	CASSAGTGRLGTEAFF	TGTGCCAGCAGTGCTGGGACAGGGAGATTAGGCACTGAAGCTTTCTTT
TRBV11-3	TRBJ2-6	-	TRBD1	CASSLGGQGGSSGANVLTF	TGTGCCAGCAGCTTAGGAGGACAGGGCGGGTCCTCTGGGGCCAACGTCCTGACTTTC
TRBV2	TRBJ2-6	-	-	CASSTGSNVLTF	TGTGCCAGCAGTACAGGCTCCAACGTCCTGACTTTC
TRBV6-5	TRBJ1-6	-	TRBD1	CASRDRDSPSPLHF	TGTGCCAGCAGGGACCGGGACAGTCCATCACCCCTCCACTTT
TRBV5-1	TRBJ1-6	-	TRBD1	CASSLLQGDDSPLHF	TGCGCCAGCAGCTTGTTGCAGGGGGATGATTCACCCCTCCACTTT
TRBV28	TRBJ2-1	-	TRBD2	CASRASGGGHEQFF	TGTGCCAGCAGGGCTAGCGGGGGTGGGCATGAGCAGTTCTTC
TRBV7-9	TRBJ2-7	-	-	CASSLEGHTYEQYF	TGTGCCAGCAGCTTAGAAGGACACACCTACGAGCAGTACTTC
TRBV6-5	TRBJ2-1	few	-	CASREGANNEQFF	TGTGCCAGCAGGGAGGGGGCTAACAATGAGCAGTTCTTC
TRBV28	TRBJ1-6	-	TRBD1	CASSLTGQGGNSPLHF	TGTGCCAGCAGTCTAACAGGACAGGGTGGTAATTCACCCCTCCACTTT
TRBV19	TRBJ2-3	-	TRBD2	CASSGLVTFTDTQYF	TGTGCCAGTAGTGGACTAGTAACCTTCACAGATACGCAGTATTTT
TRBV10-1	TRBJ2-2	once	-	CASSGGDANTGELFF	TGCGCCAGCAGTGGGGGGGATGCGAACACCGGGGAGCTGTTTTTT
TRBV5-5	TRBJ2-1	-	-	CASSSRDLRGEQFF	TGTGCCAGCAGCTCTCGGGACCTGCGGGGCGAGCAGTTCTTC
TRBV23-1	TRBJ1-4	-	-	CASSQSVALGAHEKLFF	TGCGCCAGCAGTCAATCTGTGGCCTTAGGGGCTCACGAAAAACTGTTTTTT
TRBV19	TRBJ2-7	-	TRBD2	CGTGTSGNEQYF	TGTGGGACCGGGACTAGCGGGAACGAGCAGTACTTC
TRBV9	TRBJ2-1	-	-	CASSVDGRGNEQFF	TGTGCCAGCAGCGTAGATGGGAGAGGGAATGAGCAGTTCTTC
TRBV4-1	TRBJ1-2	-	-	CASSQVQDYGYTF	TGCGCCAGCAGCCAAGTGCAGGACTATGGCTACACCTTC
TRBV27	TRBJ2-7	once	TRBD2	CASSPRTSGYEQYF	TGTGCCAGCAGCCCCCGGACTAGCGGCTACGAGCAGTACTTC
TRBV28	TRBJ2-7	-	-	CASIPGNPPYEQYF	TGTGCCAGCATTCCAGGGAATCCGCCCTACGAGCAGTACTTC
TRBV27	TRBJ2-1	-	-	CASSSAVSSGFIYNEQFF	TGTGCCAGCAGTTCCGCTGTGTCCAGCGGGTTTATCTACAATGAGCAGTTCTTC
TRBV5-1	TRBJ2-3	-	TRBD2	CASARQAVAGGTTDTQYF	TGCGCCAGCGCCCGGCAGGCCGTAGCGGGAGGGACCACAGATACGCAGTATTTT
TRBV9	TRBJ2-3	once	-	CASSRGKSSTSTDTQYF	TGTGCCAGCAGCCGAGGGAAGAGTAGTACTAGCACAGATACGCAGTATTTT
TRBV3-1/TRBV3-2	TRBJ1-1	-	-	CASSQDPSEAFF	TGTGCCAGCAGCCAAGATCCGTCTGAAGCTTTCTTT
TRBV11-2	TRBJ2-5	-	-	CASSVDISETQYF	TGTGCCAGCAGCGTCGACATATCGGAGACCCAGTACTTC
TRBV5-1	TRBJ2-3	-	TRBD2	CASSEGTSGTTDTQYF	TGCGCCAGCAGCGAAGGGACTAGCGGGACGACAGATACGCAGTATTTT
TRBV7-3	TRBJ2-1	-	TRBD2	CASSLTGGGRNNEQFF	TGTGCCAGCAGCTTAACCGGGGGCGGGAGGAACAATGAGCAGTTCTTC
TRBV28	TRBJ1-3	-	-	CASSLDSLSGNTIYF	TGTGCCAGCAGCCTGGACAGTCTCTCTGGAAACACCATATATTTT
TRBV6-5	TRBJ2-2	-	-	CASRSGLTSTGELFF	TGTGCCAGCAGGTCGGGACTCACTTCCACCGGGGAGCTGTTTTTT
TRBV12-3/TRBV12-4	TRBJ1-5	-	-	CASSLWGPQPQHF	TGTGCCAGCAGTTTGTGGGGGCCTCAGCCCCAGCATTTT
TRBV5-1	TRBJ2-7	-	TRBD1	CASSLTGTGNARRPEQYF	TGCGCCAGCAGCTTAACCGGGACAGGGAATGCTAGACGTCCCGAGCAGTACTTC
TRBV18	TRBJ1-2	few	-	CASSPGVPVSSRALQYGYTF	TGTGCCAGCTCACCGGGCGTTCCAGTGTCGAGCAGGGCTCTCCAATATGGCTACACCTTC
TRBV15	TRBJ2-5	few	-	CATRNPGQPQETQYF	TGTGCCACCAGGAACCCCGGACAGCCCCAAGAGACCCAGTACTTC
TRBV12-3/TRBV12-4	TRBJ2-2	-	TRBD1	CASKTGLAGELFF	TGTGCCAGCAAGACAGGGTTGGCCGGGGAGCTGTTTTTT
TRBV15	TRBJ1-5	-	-	CATSLRGGNQPQHF	TGTGCCACCAGCCTACGGGGTGGCAATCAGCCCCAGCATTTT